This TCR beta chain derives from a study of early T cells in non-severe SARS-CoV-2 infection. Overall study context: Sequencing of unsorted whole blood was done on bulk RNA, leaving chains unpaired.

MiXCR, applied by TCRdb to the 5' RACE reads, yields one record per CDR3 protein. The sample gives 70,000 to 90,000 distinct CDR3 sequences, around 15% of which show up once; 12% is in the top ten. The CDR3 is made up of 15 amino acids. Germline lookup yields CDR1 SGDLS and CDR2 YYNGEE. Between the trimmed V and J ends, which lost 0 bases and 6 bases, there was a span of 10 bases. The origin of this receptor is an adult who was a healthcare worker with PCR-confirmed SARS-CoV-2 infection or an uninfected control (not recorded which). Material for sequencing was whole blood. V and J are TRBV9 and TRBJ1-6; D is unresolved. CDR3 sequence: CASSVDHVRNSPLHF. DNA for the CDR3: TGTGCCAGCAGCGTAGATCACGTCCGTAATTCACCCCTCCACTTT.